This T cell receptor (beta chain) comes out of a study of shared clonotypes between healthy human individuals. Study-wide results and limits: Measured sharing among donors was expected to vary with sequencing depth.

Regarding this clone: Antigen unknown.

TCRdb keeps only in-frame clones here, not all; method: immunoSEQ multiplex PCR. The table has about 1.4 million clones, roughly 96% seen once. This sequence was found in a man aged 30 to 39 in good health. Sequenced: naive CD4+ T cells sorted from blood. The subset here: CD45RA+ positively selected.

The CDR3 bases are TGTGCCGGACAGGGGACGGATAATTCACCCCTCCACTTT. Amino acids: CAGQGTDNSPLHF. V and J are TRBV30 and TRBJ1-6; the match to TRBD1 covers 9 bases. This CDR3 has 13 amino acids. CDR1 is GTSNPN and CDR2 is SVGIG in the germline V gene (reference sequence). J lost 5 bases, V lost 8 bases, and 4 bases had no gene match.